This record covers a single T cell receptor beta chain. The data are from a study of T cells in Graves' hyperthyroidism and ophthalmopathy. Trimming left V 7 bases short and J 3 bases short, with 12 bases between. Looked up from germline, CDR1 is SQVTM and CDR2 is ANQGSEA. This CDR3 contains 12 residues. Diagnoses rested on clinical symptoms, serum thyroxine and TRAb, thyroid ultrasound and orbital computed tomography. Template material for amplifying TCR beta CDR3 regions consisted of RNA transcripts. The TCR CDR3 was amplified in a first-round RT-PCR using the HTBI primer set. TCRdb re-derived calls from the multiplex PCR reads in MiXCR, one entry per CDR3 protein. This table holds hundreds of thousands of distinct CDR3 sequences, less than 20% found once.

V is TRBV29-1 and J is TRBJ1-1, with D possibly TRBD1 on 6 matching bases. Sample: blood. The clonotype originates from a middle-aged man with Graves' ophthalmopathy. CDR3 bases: TGCAGCGCCCACAGGGACCACACTGAAGCTTTCTTT. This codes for CSAHRDHTEAFF.